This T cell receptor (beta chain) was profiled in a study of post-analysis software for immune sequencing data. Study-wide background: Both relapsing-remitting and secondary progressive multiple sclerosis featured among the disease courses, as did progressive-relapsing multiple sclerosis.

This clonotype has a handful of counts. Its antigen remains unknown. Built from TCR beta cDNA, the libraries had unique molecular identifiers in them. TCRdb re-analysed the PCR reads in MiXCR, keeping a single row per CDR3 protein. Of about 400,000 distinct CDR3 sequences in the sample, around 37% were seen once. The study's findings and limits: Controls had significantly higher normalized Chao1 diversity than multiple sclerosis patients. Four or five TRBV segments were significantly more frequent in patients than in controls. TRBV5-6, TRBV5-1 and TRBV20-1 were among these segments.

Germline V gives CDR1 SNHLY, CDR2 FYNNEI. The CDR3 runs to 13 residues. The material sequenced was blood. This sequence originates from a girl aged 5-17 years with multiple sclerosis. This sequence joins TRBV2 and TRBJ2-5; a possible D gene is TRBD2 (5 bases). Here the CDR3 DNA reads TGTGCGGCCCAGCTAGCCGAGAGGGAGACCCAGTACTTC. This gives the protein CAAQLAERETQYF.